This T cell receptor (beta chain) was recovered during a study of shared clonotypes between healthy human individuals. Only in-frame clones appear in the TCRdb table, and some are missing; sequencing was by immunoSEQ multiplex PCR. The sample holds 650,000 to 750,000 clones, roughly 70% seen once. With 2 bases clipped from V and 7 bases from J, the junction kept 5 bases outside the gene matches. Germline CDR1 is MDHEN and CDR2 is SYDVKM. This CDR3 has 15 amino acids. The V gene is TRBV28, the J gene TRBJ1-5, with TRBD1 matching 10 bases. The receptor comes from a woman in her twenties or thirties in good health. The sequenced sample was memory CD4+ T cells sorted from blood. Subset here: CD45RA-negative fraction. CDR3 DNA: TGTGCCAGCAGTTTAGGACAGGGGGTGGGGCAGCCCCAGCATTTT. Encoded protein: CASSLGQGVGQPQHF. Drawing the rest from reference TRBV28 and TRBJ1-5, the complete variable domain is DVKVTQSSRYLVKRTGEKVFLECVQDMDHENMFWYRQDPGLGLRLIYFSYDVKMKEKGDIPEGYSVSREKKERFSLILESASTNQTSMYLCASSLGQGVGQPQHFGDGTRLSIL.